The 18 T cell receptor beta chains in this list originate from one sample, sequenced in a study of blood T cell repertoires in COVID-19. TCRdb keeps only in-frame clones here, not all; method: immunoSEQ multiplex PCR. The data show 25,000 to 35,000 clones, roughly nine tenths seen once. Source material: peripheral blood. Receptors were obtained from an older man with acute or convalescent COVID-19.

The chain uses TRBV7-9 and TRBJ2-3, with D possibly TRBD2 on 7 matching bases. The V and J ends lost 10 bases and 2 bases respectively, with 13 bases between them. Germline V gene data show CDR1 as SEHNR and CDR2 as FQNEAQ (reference sequence). The CDR3 runs to 13 residues. The CDR3 reads CAIRGGATDTQYF. In DNA form, the CDR3 reads TGTGCCATCCGAGGGGGGGCCACAGATACGCAGTATTTT.

The genes are TRBV28 and TRBJ2-2, with D unclear. Looked up from germline, CDR1 is MDHEN and CDR2 is SYDVKM. V shed 3 bases and J shed 3 bases, with 8 bases lying between them. The CDR3 loop spans 14 amino acids. CDR3 bases: TGTGCCAGCAGTTTGTATGGCTACACCGGGGAGCTGTTTTTT. Translation: CASSLYGYTGELFF.

V and J are TRBV18 and TRBJ2-1; D perhaps matches TRBD1 (5 bases). The CDR3 is made up of 15 amino acids. Germline values: CDR1 KGHSH, CDR2 LQKENI. V was clipped by 4 bases and J by 5 bases, with 15 bases between them. CDR3 nucleotides: TGTGCCAGCTCACTTTTAGACAGACCTAACAATGAGCAGTTCTTC. Protein product: CASSLLDRPNNEQFF.

This clone was seen just once. V gene TRBV19 combines with J gene TRBJ2-5; D not resolved. The CDR3 is 12 amino acids. Germline CDR1 reads LNHDA; CDR2 reads SQIVND (reference sequence). The V gene lost 4 bases and the J gene lost 2 bases, with 5 bases spanning the gap. CDR3 DNA sequence: TGTGCCAGTAGTACCAAACAAGAGACCCAGTACTTC. Translating it yields CASSTKQETQYF.

V usage is TRBV3-1 (or the pseudogene TRBV3-2) and J usage is TRBJ1-2; D is unresolved. The CDR3 is 17 amino acids. V was cut by 6 bases and J by 5 bases, with 25 bases left in between. From germline, CDR1 is LGHDT and CDR2 YNNKEL (reference sequence). The CDR3 is CASSYPRTGALWYGYTF. The CDR3 DNA reads as TGTGCCAGCAGTTACCCCCGGACGGGAGCCTTATGGTATGGCTACACCTTC.

V gene TRBV4-1 combines with J gene TRBJ2-7; the match to TRBD1 covers 8 bases. V lost 1 base, J lost 4 bases, and 6 bases stayed unmatched. The CDR3 extends over 15 amino acids. In germline, CDR1 is MGHRA, CDR2 YSYEKL. The CDR3 spells CASSQVPGGIYEQYF. The CDR3 DNA reads TGCGCCAGCAGCCAAGTTCCAGGGGGCATTTACGAGCAGTACTTC.

This sequence joins TRBV7-2 and TRBJ2-3; D unclear. Trimming removed 2 bases from V and 6 bases from J, with 12 bases in between. This CDR3 has 14 residues. Germline V lookup: CDR1 SGHTA, CDR2 FQGNSA. The CDR3 reads CASSLTPSLDTQYF. Written as DNA, the CDR3 is TGTGCCAGCAGCTTAACCCCCAGTTTGGATACGCAGTATTTT. Looking up the rest from reference TRBV7-2 and TRBJ2-3 gives the full variable domain: GAGVSQSPSNKVTEKGKDVELRCDPISGHTALYWYRQSLGQGLEFLIYFQGNSAPDKSGLPSDRFSAERTGGSVSTLTIQRTQQEDSAVYLCASSLTPSLDTQYFGPGTRLTVL.

The rearrangement uses TRBV19 and TRBJ2-7, with D possibly being TRBD1 (5 bases). The CDR3 contains 14 residues. V lost 6 bases and J 0 bases, leaving 12 bases between the germline ends. Per germline, CDR1 LNHDA and CDR2 SQIVND (reference sequence). The CDR3 reads CASSPAGYSYEQYF. In nucleotides, the CDR3 is TGTGCCAGTAGCCCCGCAGGGTACTCCTACGAGCAGTACTTC. The whole variable domain, remainder taken from reference TRBV19 and TRBJ2-7, is DGGITQSPKYLFRKEGQNVTLSCEQNLNHDAMYWYRQDPGQGLRLIYYSQIVNDFQKGDIAEGYSVSREKKESFPLTVTSAQKNPTAFYLCASSPAGYSYEQYFGPGTRLTVT.

The genes are TRBV6-1 and TRBJ1-2; no clear D. CDR3 length: 14 residues. Deletions cut 0 bases from V and 8 bases from J, with 13 bases between. Germline CDR1 and CDR2: MNHNS and SASEGT. The chain's CDR3 is CASSEASWRKGYTF. Written as DNA, the CDR3 is TGTGCCAGCAGTGAAGCTAGTTGGAGGAAGGGCTACACCTTC.

The chain links TRBV19 to TRBJ1-1; D gene unclear. The germline V and J ends were trimmed by 3 bases and 2 bases, with 7 bases remaining between them. CDR3 size: 13 residues. The germline gives CDR1 LNHDA, CDR2 SQIVND (reference sequence). CDR3 residues: CASSMRVNTEAFF. In DNA, the CDR3 is TGTGCCAGTAGTATGCGGGTTAACACTGAAGCTTTCTTT.

This chain connects TRBV2 to TRBJ2-1, with 7 bases aligning to TRBD1. CDR1 is SNHLY and CDR2 is FYNNEI in the germline V gene. V was clipped by 5 bases and J by 0 bases; unmatched bases: 4. The length of the CDR3 is 15 residues. The CDR3 DNA reads as TGTGCCAGCAGTCTACAGGGGTTCTCCTACAATGAGCAGTTCTTC. Encoded protein: CASSLQGFSYNEQFF.

This chain joins TRBV6-5 and TRBJ2-1; perhaps TRBD2 as D (7 bases). This CDR3 contains 13 residues. In germline, CDR1 is MNHEY, CDR2 SVGAGI. Trimming stripped 4 bases from V and 8 bases from J, with 12 bases between. The DNA of the CDR3 is TGTGCCAGCAGTTCGGGGGGCTTGGATGAGCAGTTCTTC. It specifies CASSSGGLDEQFF.

The genes are TRBV10-1 and TRBJ2-1; 11 bases fit TRBD1. After removal of 6 bases from V and 6 bases from J, the junction contained 13 bases not matched to a gene. The CDR3 is 17 residues long. Germline CDR1 WNHNN, CDR2 SYGVQD (reference sequence). The CDR3 region is CASSLNTGQGVPNEQFF. DNA of the CDR3: TGCGCCAGCAGCCTTAATACGGGACAGGGGGTCCCCAATGAGCAGTTCTTC.

The chain employs TRBV15 and TRBJ1-6; D is perhaps TRBD1 (5 bases). CDR1 and CDR2 (germline): LNHNV, YYDKDF (reference sequence). V dropped 0 bases and J dropped 14 bases, with 11 bases sitting between them. There are 13 residues in the CDR3. DNA for the CDR3: TGTGCCACCAGCAGAGATAACCGGGGGTCCCTCCACTTT. Translating it yields CATSRDNRGSLHF.

The chain couples TRBV11-2 to TRBJ2-7; D is undetermined. V lost 3 bases and J lost 3, with 12 bases in between. The CDR3 spans 14 residues. Germline CDR1 and CDR2: SGHAT and FQNNGV. The CDR3 sequence: CASSFDGYLYEQYF. DNA for the CDR3: TGTGCCAGCAGCTTCGACGGGTACCTCTACGAGCAGTACTTC.

This chain uses TRBV7-2 with TRBJ1-1, with D uncertain. Trimming pared 2 bases from V and 2 bases from J, leaving 6 bases between. CDR1 SGHTA and CDR2 FQGNSA come from the germline V gene. The length of the CDR3 is 13 residues. The CDR3 DNA sequence: TGTGCCAGCAGCTTAAGCCTTAACACTGAAGCTTTCTTT. Its translation: CASSLSLNTEAFF.

The chain links TRBV20-1 to TRBJ2-7; D is possibly TRBD2 (5 bases). CDR3 length: 11 residues. V gave up 6 bases and J gave up 4 bases, with 10 bases separating them. Germline values: CDR1 DFQATT, CDR2 SNEGSKA (reference sequence). The CDR3 DNA follows: TGCAGTGCCCGGACTGCGTACGAGCAGTACTTC. Protein: CSARTAYEQYF.

This chain links TRBV29-1 with TRBJ2-7, with 11 bases that match TRBD2. CDR1 SQVTM and CDR2 ANQGSEA come from the germline V gene. V was clipped by 4 bases and J by 6 bases; unmatched bases: 5. The CDR3 totals 13 residues. The CDR3 coding sequence is TGCAGCGTTGCTAGCGGGGGGCTCTCCGAGCAGTACTTC. This encodes CSVASGGLSEQYF.